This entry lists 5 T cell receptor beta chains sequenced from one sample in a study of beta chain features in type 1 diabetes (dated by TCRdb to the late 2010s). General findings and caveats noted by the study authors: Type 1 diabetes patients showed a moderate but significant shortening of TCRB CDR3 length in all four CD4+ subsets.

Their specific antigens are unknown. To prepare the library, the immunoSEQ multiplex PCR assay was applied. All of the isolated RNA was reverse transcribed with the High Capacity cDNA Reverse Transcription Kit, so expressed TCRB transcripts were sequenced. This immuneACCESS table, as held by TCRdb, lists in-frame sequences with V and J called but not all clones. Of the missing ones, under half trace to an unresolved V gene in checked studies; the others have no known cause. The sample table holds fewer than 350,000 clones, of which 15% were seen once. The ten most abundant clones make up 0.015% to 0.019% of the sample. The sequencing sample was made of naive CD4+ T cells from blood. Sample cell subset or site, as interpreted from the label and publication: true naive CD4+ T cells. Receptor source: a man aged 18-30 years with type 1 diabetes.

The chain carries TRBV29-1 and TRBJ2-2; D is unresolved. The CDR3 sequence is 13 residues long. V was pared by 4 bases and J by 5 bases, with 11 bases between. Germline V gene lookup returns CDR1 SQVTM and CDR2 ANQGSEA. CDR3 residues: CSVGGRLTGELFF. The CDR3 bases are TGCAGCGTTGGTGGCAGACTTACCGGGGAGCTGTTTTTT.

The CDR3 DNA is TGTGCCAGCAGCTCCCTGACAGGGTCCGGGGAGACCCAGTACTTC. Protein sequence: CASSSLTGSGETQYF. The rearrangement links TRBV7-2 to TRBJ2-5, with 7 nucleotides matching TRBD1. The J segment lost 5 bases and the V segment lost 4 bases, leaving 10 bases of the junction unmatched. This CDR3 has 15 residues. Germline lookup yields CDR1 SGHTA and CDR2 FQGNSA.

The CDR3 here is CASSKATPRDRDYEQYF. The CDR3 nucleotides are TGTGCCAGCAGCAAAGCCACCCCGCGGGACAGGGACTACGAGCAGTACTTC. The V and J genes are TRBV21-1 and TRBJ2-7; the DNA was not used to check the table's D call, TRBD1. TRBV21-1 is assigned pseudogene status. The CDR3 totals 17 residues.

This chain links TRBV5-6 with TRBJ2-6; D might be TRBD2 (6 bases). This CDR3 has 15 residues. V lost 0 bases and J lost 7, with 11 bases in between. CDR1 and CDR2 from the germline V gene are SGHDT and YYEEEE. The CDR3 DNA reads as TGTGCCAGCAGCTTGGTTGGAGGGTTCGCCAACGTCCTGACTTTC. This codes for CASSLVGGFANVLTF.

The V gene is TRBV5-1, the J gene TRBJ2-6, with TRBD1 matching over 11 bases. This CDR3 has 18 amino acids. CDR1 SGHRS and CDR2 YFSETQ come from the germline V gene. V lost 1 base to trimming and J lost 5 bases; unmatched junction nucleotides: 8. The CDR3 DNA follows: TGCGCCAGCAGCTTGACAGGACAGGGGGCGCCCAGGGCCAACGTCCTGACTTTC. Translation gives CASSLTGQGAPRANVLTF.